The present T cell receptor (beta chain) was sequenced within a study of memory CD4+ T cells and cytomegalovirus serostatus. The sort gate was single viable CD3+CD4+CD8-CD45RO+ cells for memory CD4+ T cells. Data came from immunoSEQ multiplex PCR; TCRdb stores just in-frame clones and leaves some out. The sample lists about 61,000 clones; approximately 78% were seen once. V shed 4 bases, J shed 0 bases, and the junction held 12 bases outside the gene matches. The CDR3 is 17 amino acids. Germline V CDR1 and CDR2: LGHNA, YNFKEQ. The chain is built from TRBV4-2 and TRBJ2-7; TRBD2 matches 7 bases. This TCR came from an adult in good health and CMV-seronegative. Sequenced material: memory CD4+ T cells from blood. The CDR3 coding sequence is TGTGCCAGCAGCCCCACACATACTAGCGCGAGCTCCTACGAGCAGTACTTC. Translating gives CASSPTHTSASSYEQYF.